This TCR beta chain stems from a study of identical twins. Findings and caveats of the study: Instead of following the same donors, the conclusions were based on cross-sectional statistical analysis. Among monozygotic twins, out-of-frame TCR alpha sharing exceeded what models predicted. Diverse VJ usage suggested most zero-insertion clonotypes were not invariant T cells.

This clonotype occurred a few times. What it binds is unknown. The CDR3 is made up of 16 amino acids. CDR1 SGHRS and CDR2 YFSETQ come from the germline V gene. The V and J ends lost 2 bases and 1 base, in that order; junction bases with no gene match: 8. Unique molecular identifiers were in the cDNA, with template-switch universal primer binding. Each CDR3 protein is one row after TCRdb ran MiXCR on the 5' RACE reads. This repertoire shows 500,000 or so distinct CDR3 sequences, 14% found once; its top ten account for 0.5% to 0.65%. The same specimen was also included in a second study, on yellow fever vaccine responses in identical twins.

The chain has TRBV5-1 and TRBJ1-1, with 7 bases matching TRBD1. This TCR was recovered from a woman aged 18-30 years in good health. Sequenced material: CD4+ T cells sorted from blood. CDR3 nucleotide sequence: TGCGCCAGCAGCTTAAACACAGGGGAAGGGAACACTGAAGCTTTCTTT. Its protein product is CASSLNTGEGNTEAFF. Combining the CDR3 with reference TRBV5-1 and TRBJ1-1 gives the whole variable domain KAGVTQTPRYLIKTRGQQVTLSCSPISGHRSVSWYQQTPGQGLQFLFEYFSETQRNKGNFPGRFSGRQFSNSRSEMNVSTLELGDSALYLCASSLNTGEGNTEAFFGQGTRLTVV.